This T cell receptor (beta chain) was sequenced during a study of T cells in localized non-small cell lung cancer. Study observations and caveats: Without multi-region sequencing, intratumor heterogeneity could not be excluded.

Germline-derived CDR1 and CDR2 are SGHTA and FQGNSA. The CDR3 has 15 residues. The V gene end was trimmed by 4 bases and the J gene end by 3 bases; junction bases not matched to a gene: 4. Comment on this clone: Its target is unknown.

Sequencing used immunoSEQ multiplex PCR; TCRdb keeps in-frame clones, though not all of them. This sample has about 18,000 clones, with around 83% found just once. This chain links TRBV7-2 with TRBJ2-3; TRBD2 agrees at 10 bases. The specimen was peripheral blood, collected before any cancer treatment. The TCR sequence derives from a female donor over 55 with stage I lung adenocarcinoma. CDR3 residues: CASSWSGGATDTQYF. The CDR3 bases are TGTGCCAGCAGCTGGAGCGGGGGGGCGACAGATACGCAGTATTTT.